The TCR beta chain under discussion was sequenced for a study of OX40 agonist ivuxolimab in advanced cancers. Study information: Given to patients was ivuxolimab, an agonistic anti-OX40 (CD134) antibody. Study-wide points: Partial responders at 0.1-3.0 mg/kg showed near-lowest clonal expansion.

In its sample, this clone was seen many times. Its antigen is unidentified. V was shortened by 4 bases and J by 0 bases, with 7 bases between the two germline ends. This CDR3 is built from 14 residues. Looked up from germline, CDR1 is MNHNS and CDR2 is SASEGT. Exclusion of a patient followed from autoimmune disease history or systemic immunosuppression. Measured with immunoSEQ multiplex PCR; TCRdb has only the in-frame clones, and not every one. The sample lists 73,000 or so clones; about 86% were seen once. The J gene is TRBJ1-5, the V gene TRBV6-1; the D is unclear. The sequence was obtained from an adult with an advanced solid tumor such as melanoma, head and neck, liver or kidney cancer. The material sequenced was CD4+ or CD8+ T cells sorted from blood, taken in a trial of the OX40 agonist ivuxolimab. The CDR3 DNA is TGTGCCAGCAGTGGAGGAGTTAGCAATCAGCCCCAGCATTTT. Its translation is CASSGGVSNQPQHF.